These 23 T cell receptor beta chains came from one sample sequenced in a study of cytomegalovirus exposure and HLA in healthy donors. Use of 60 Vbeta and 13 Jbeta primers characterized the PCR. TCRdb keeps only in-frame clones here, not all; method: immunoSEQ multiplex PCR. The sample lists 250,000 to 350,000 clones, about nine tenths occurring once. Sample: PBMCs. These receptors were obtained from a man aged 35 to 55 in good health and CMV-seropositive.

The chain is built from TRBV9 and TRBJ2-1; D ambiguous. Trimming left V 2 bases short and J 1 base short, with 10 bases between. This CDR3 comprises 15 residues. Germline V gene lookup returns CDR1 SGDLS and CDR2 YYNGEE. CDR3 protein: CASSVGFRSYNEQFF. In DNA, the CDR3 is TGTGCCAGCAGCGTGGGCTTCCGGTCCTACAATGAGCAGTTCTTC.

This clone was found a few times. The V and J genes are TRBV19 and TRBJ2-2, with TRBD1 as a possible D gene (6 bases). The length of the CDR3 is 14 residues. Germline CDR1 and CDR2: LNHDA and SQIVND (reference sequence). Trimming cost V 8 bases and J 0 bases, with 10 bases left between them. CDR3 nucleotides: TGTGCCAGTCCCGGGACACCGAACACCGGGGAGCTGTTTTTT. Translation: CASPGTPNTGELFF.

The genes are TRBV7-9 and TRBJ2-3; TRBD2 matches 9 bases. V lost 2 bases to trimming and J lost 6 bases; unmatched junction nucleotides: 3. Germline V gene lookup returns CDR1 SEHNR and CDR2 FQNEAQ (reference sequence). This CDR3 has 14 residues. The CDR3 DNA is TGTGCCAGCAGCTTAATGCGGGGGGGGGATACGCAGTATTTT. Translating gives CASSLMRGGDTQYF. The variable domain in full, completed from reference TRBV7-9 and TRBJ2-3, reads DTGVSQNPRHKITKRGQNVTFRCDPISEHNRLYWYRQTLGQGPEFLTYFQNEAQLEKSRLLSDRFSAERPKGSFSTLEIQRTEQGDSAMYLCASSLMRGGDTQYFGPGTRLTVL.

The chain employs TRBV6-4 and TRBJ2-3, with D tentatively TRBD2 (5 bases). The V gene's germline CDR1 is MRHNA and CDR2 SNTAGT. V was shortened by 0 bases and J by 0 bases, with 7 bases between the two germline ends. This CDR3 has 15 residues. In DNA form, the CDR3 reads TGTGCCAGCAGTGACTCGGAGGCGAGCACAGATACGCAGTATTTT. This gives the protein CASSDSEASTDTQYF.

This clone was detected only once. The chain recombines TRBV14 with TRBJ2-3, with TRBD2 identical over 7 bases. Germline trimming cut 1 base from V and 8 bases from J; bases unmatched to any gene: 3. CDR1 SGHDN and CDR2 FVKESK come from the germline V gene. The CDR3 spans 13 residues. The CDR3: CASSQASGGTQYF. CDR3 sequence (DNA): TGTGCCAGCAGCCAAGCGTCGGGGGGTACGCAGTATTTT.

The chain uses TRBV14 and TRBJ1-1; D may be TRBD1 (6 bases). With 1 base removed from V and 0 bases from J, the gap between germline ends came to 12 bases. The CDR3 covers 16 residues. CDR1 and CDR2 from the germline V gene are SGHDN and FVKESK. Here the CDR3 reads CASSQGQDNLNTEAFF. DNA of the CDR3: TGTGCCAGCAGCCAAGGACAGGACAACCTGAACACTGAAGCTTTCTTT.

The chain carries TRBV6-5 and TRBJ2-1; TRBD2 aligns across 12 bases. This CDR3 is built from 14 residues. CDR1 is MNHEY, CDR2 SVGAGI, per germline. Trimming took 6 bases from V and 7 from J; bases not matched to a gene: 4. Written as DNA, the CDR3 is TGTGCCAGCAGGAAACTAGCGGGAGGAAATGAGCAGTTCTTC. Translation gives CASRKLAGGNEQFF.

This clone was picked up one time. The rearrangement uses TRBV18 and TRBJ2-1; a possible D gene is TRBD2 (6 bases). The ends were cut back, 3 bases at V and 4 bases at J, with 10 bases in the middle. This CDR3 is built from 14 residues. Germline V gene lookup returns CDR1 KGHSH and CDR2 LQKENI. The DNA for the CDR3 is TGTGCCAGCTCACCCGGGACTCAGTACAATGAGCAGTTCTTC. Protein product: CASSPGTQYNEQFF.

The chain employs TRBV28 and TRBJ2-7; TRBD1 matches at 8 bases. The CDR3 totals 18 residues. The J segment lost 7 bases and the V segment lost 6 bases, leaving 23 bases of the junction unmatched. Germline V gene lookup returns CDR1 MDHEN and CDR2 SYDVKM. The CDR3 sequence: CASSQLQLRGQVGWEQYF. CDR3 DNA: TGTGCCAGCAGCCAGCTCCAACTCAGGGGACAGGTGGGCTGGGAGCAGTACTTC.

The chain carries TRBV28 and TRBJ2-3; tentatively, D is TRBD2 (6 bases). CDR1 MDHEN and CDR2 SYDVKM come from the germline V gene. V lost 4 bases to trimming and J lost 0 bases, with 8 bases between them. This CDR3 comprises 14 residues. CDR3: CASSSGTSTDTQYF. The CDR3, as DNA: TGTGCCAGCAGTTCGGGGACTAGCACAGATACGCAGTATTTT. The entire variable domain, with the rest obtained from reference TRBV28 and TRBJ2-3, is as follows: DVKVTQSSRYLVKRTGEKVFLECVQDMDHENMFWYRQDPGLGLRLIYFSYDVKMKEKGDIPEGYSVSREKKERFSLILESASTNQTSMYLCASSSGTSTDTQYFGPGTRLTVL.

The chain combines TRBV11-1 with TRBJ2-7, with D maybe TRBD1 (6 bases). V lost 3 bases to trimming and J lost 2 bases, with 8 bases between them. This CDR3 has 13 residues. Germline loops: CDR1 SGHAT, CDR2 FQDESV (reference sequence). CDR3 bases: TGTGCCAGCAGCTTGTCAGGGGCCTACGAGCAGTACTTC. The encoded protein is CASSLSGAYEQYF.

The chain combines TRBV2 with TRBJ2-3; TRBD2 agrees at 14 bases. V dropped 4 bases and J dropped 3; count of bases not matched to a gene: 3. CDR3 length equals 16 residues. CDR1 SNHLY and CDR2 FYNNEI come from the germline V gene. The CDR3 is CASSGGTSGSTDTQYF. CDR3 DNA: TGTGCCAGCAGTGGTGGGACTAGCGGGAGTACAGATACGCAGTATTTT.

The chain carries TRBV6-5 and TRBJ1-1; a possible D gene is TRBD1 (5 bases). The CDR3 sequence is 15 residues long. The V end lost 8 bases, the J end lost 0 bases, and 16 bases lay between the germline ends. Germline V gives CDR1 MNHEY, CDR2 SVGAGI. The CDR3 sequence is CASRGGGRVNTEAFF. CDR3 sequence (DNA): TGTGCCAGCCGCGGGGGAGGGCGGGTGAACACTGAAGCTTTCTTT.

This CDR3 reads CASSETGTGRSYEQYF. CDR3 coding DNA: TGTGCCAGTAGTGAAACCGGGACAGGGAGATCCTACGAGCAGTACTTC. The chain uses TRBV19 and TRBJ2-7; the match to TRBD1 covers 9 bases. V lost 5 bases and J lost 1; bases outside the gene matches: 9. The CDR3 sequence is 16 residues long. The V gene's germline CDR1 is LNHDA and CDR2 SQIVND (reference sequence).

The chain links TRBV28 to TRBJ2-5; D may be TRBD1 (6 bases). Trimming pared 3 bases from V and 6 bases from J, leaving 14 bases between. Per germline, CDR1 MDHEN and CDR2 SYDVKM. The length of the CDR3 is 14 residues. CDR3 amino acids: CASSFRGRAKTQYF. CDR3 DNA sequence: TGTGCCAGCAGTTTCAGGGGCAGGGCTAAGACCCAGTACTTC. The entire variable domain, with the rest obtained from reference TRBV28 and TRBJ2-5, is as follows: DVKVTQSSRYLVKRTGEKVFLECVQDMDHENMFWYRQDPGLGLRLIYFSYDVKMKEKGDIPEGYSVSREKKERFSLILESASTNQTSMYLCASSFRGRAKTQYFGPGTRLLVL.

The rearrangement uses TRBV5-1 and TRBJ1-1; D gene ambiguous. From germline, CDR1 is SGHRS and CDR2 YFSETQ. The CDR3 spans 13 residues. Trimming stripped 2 bases from V and 1 base from J, with 6 bases between. The CDR3 region is CASSLTANTEAFF. The CDR3 nucleotides are TGCGCCAGCAGCTTAACTGCGAACACTGAAGCTTTCTTT.

Of note for this clone: At one end, the junction sequence differs from germline, possibly due to a read error. The CDR3 loop is CSSSLITASTKETQYF. Here the CDR3 DNA reads TGTTCCAGCAGCTTAATAACCGCGTCCACCAAAGAGACCCAGTACTTC. V usage is TRBV7-9 and J usage is TRBJ2-5, with no clear D. The CDR3 runs to 16 residues. The germline CDR1 and CDR2 sequences are SEHNR and FQNEAQ (reference sequence).

This clone has only a few counts. The V call is TRBV19, the J call TRBJ2-5; 12 bases are a match to TRBD2. Per germline, CDR1 LNHDA and CDR2 SQIVND (reference sequence). CDR3 length: 16 residues. V shed 5 bases and J 6 bases; nucleotides not matched to a gene: 10. CDR3: CASSSPTLAGGKTQYF. The CDR3 nucleotides read TGTGCCAGTAGTTCACCGACCCTAGCGGGAGGGAAGACCCAGTACTTC. Drawing the rest from reference TRBV19 and TRBJ2-5, the complete variable domain is DGGITQSPKYLFRKEGQNVTLSCEQNLNHDAMYWYRQDPGQGLRLIYYSQIVNDFQKGDIAEGYSVSREKKESFPLTVTSAQKNPTAFYLCASSSPTLAGGKTQYFGPGTRLLVL.

Comments on this clone: At one of its ends the junction is not consistent with the germline gene, which may arise from a read error. The chain combines TRBV7-9 with TRBJ2-7; 13 positions match TRBD2. This CDR3 comprises 16 residues. Germline V gene lookup returns CDR1 SEHNR and CDR2 FQNEAQ (reference sequence). The DNA of the CDR3 is TGTTCCAGCAGCCCCGGGACTAGCGGGATCTCCTACGAGCAGTACTTC. Its translation is CSSSPGTSGISYEQYF.

The chain has TRBV6-6 and TRBJ1-6; 10 bases map to TRBD1. With 3 bases clipped from V and 7 bases from J, the junction kept 3 bases outside the gene matches. CDR1 and CDR2 (germline): MNHNY, SVGAGI (reference sequence). The CDR3 runs 15 residues. CDR3 residues: CASSYTGQGNSPLHF. The DNA of the CDR3 is TGTGCCAGCAGTTATACGGGACAGGGGAATTCACCCCTCCACTTT.

This sequence joins TRBV9 and TRBJ2-5, with no clear D. The J call may be mistaken, given a closer DNA end match to TRBJ2-7. Germline lookup yields CDR1 SGDLS and CDR2 YYNGEE. The CDR3 runs 15 residues. The CDR3 DNA sequence: TGTGCCAGCAGCGTAGAGGCAGGCCCGACCTACGAGCAGTACTTC. This sequence encodes CASSVEAGPTYEQYF.

The chain uses TRBV18 and TRBJ2-5; TRBD2 matches 12 bases. V dropped 3 bases and J dropped 5; count of bases not matched to a gene: 4. CDR3 length equals 15 residues. CDR1 and CDR2 (germline): KGHSH, LQKENI. In nucleotides, the CDR3 is TGTGCCAGCTCACCCCGACTAGCGGGAGTGGAGACCCAGTACTTC. It translates to CASSPRLAGVETQYF.

This rearrangement joins TRBV27 to TRBJ1-2; TRBD1 matches at 9 bases. V gave up 1 base and J gave up 5 bases; unmatched junction bases: 2. CDR1 and CDR2 from the germline V gene are MNHEY and SMNVEV (reference sequence). CDR3 length: 14 residues. The CDR3 DNA reads TGTGCCAGCAGTTTATTCGGGACAGGGTATGGCTACACCTTC. It translates to CASSLFGTGYGYTF.